Below are 10 T cell receptor beta chains sequenced from a single sample in a study of cytomegalovirus exposure and HLA in healthy donors (dated by TCRdb to the late 2010s). Libraries were prepared through the immunoSEQ multiplex PCR assay. For the multiplex PCR, a mixture combining 60 forward primers for TCR Vbeta segments and 13 reverse primers for TCR Jbeta segments was used. Sourced from immuneACCESS, this table was stored by TCRdb with only in-frame sequences that have V and J called. A share of the clones is absent; for the studies checked, an unresolved V gene accounts for under half, and the remainder has no known explanation. This sample has about 25,000 clones in its table, and approximately 79% of those were observed once. The leading ten clones occupy more than 4.5% of the sample. The specimen was PBMCs. All receptors derive from a male donor in good health and CMV-seronegative.

The rearrangement joins TRBV15 to TRBJ2-5; the D gene is possibly TRBD2 (5 bases). The J call may not be correct, given that the DNA end is closer to TRBJ2-7. CDR3 size: 15 residues. Germline V gene sequence: CDR1 LNHNV, CDR2 YYDKDF (reference sequence). The CDR3 DNA is TGTGCCACCAGCAGAGATAGCACTAGTCCCCTCGAGCAGTACTTC. It translates to CATSRDSTSPLEQYF.

This clone was detected only once. The rearrangement joins TRBV10-3 to TRBJ2-7; 7 positions agree with TRBD2. The trim removed 10 bases at V and 0 bases at J, leaving 12 bases unmatched. Germline CDR1 and CDR2: ENHRY and SYGVKD. This CDR3 has 15 residues. CDR3 region: CATQWDYPSSYEQYF. CDR3 nucleotides: TGTGCCACCCAATGGGACTATCCCAGCTCCTACGAGCAGTACTTC.

The chain combines TRBV19 with TRBJ2-5, with TRBD2 matching over 7 bases. The CDR3 sequence is 14 residues long. Germline assignment: CDR1 LNHDA and CDR2 SQIVND (reference sequence). Trimming removed 4 bases from V and 5 bases from J; junction bases left unmatched: 7. The CDR3 spells CASSTGGNAETQYF. In DNA form, the CDR3 reads TGTGCCAGTAGTACGGGGGGTAACGCGGAGACCCAGTACTTC.

CDR3 nucleotide sequence: TGTGCCAGCAGCCAGGGACAGGGGTATCCGTACTTC. It specifies CASSQGQGYPYF. The V gene is TRBV11-2, the J gene TRBJ2-7; the match to TRBD1 covers 10 bases. J lost 12 bases, V lost 5 bases, and 7 bases had no gene match. Looked up from germline, CDR1 is SGHAT and CDR2 is FQNNGV. CDR3 size: 12 residues.

The chain uses TRBV4-2 and TRBJ2-1; TRBD2 is a possible D gene (5 bases). Germline V gene sequence: CDR1 LGHNA, CDR2 YNFKEQ. This CDR3 region has 13 residues. The V end lost 4 bases, the J end lost 5 bases, and 9 bases lay between the germline ends. CDR3 region: CASSPTGNNEQFF. The CDR3, as DNA: TGTGCCAGCAGCCCGACGGGAAACAATGAGCAGTTCTTC.

The chain employs TRBV19 and TRBJ1-5, with no clear D. Looked up from germline, CDR1 is LNHDA and CDR2 is SQIVND (reference sequence). This CDR3 region has 13 residues. The ends were cut back, 3 bases at V and 9 bases at J, with 12 bases in the middle. The chain's CDR3 is CASSMGSEWPQHF. CDR3 DNA sequence: TGTGCCAGTAGTATGGGCTCCGAATGGCCCCAGCATTTT.

The V and J genes are TRBV2 and TRBJ2-1; 8 bases match TRBD1. Germline V gene lookup returns CDR1 SNHLY and CDR2 FYNNEI. This CDR3 has 13 amino acids. The J segment lost 4 bases and the V segment lost 6 bases, leaving 2 bases of the junction unmatched. CDR3 coding DNA: TGTGCCAGCAGCGGGACAGGATACAATGAGCAGTTCTTC. This sequence encodes CASSGTGYNEQFF.

This clone was recorded once. The chain couples TRBV6-1 to TRBJ2-1, with TRBD1 identical over 11 bases. Trimming took 6 bases from V and 8 from J; bases not matched to a gene: 6. This CDR3 is 14 amino acids long. Germline CDR1 reads MNHNS; CDR2 reads SASEGT. The CDR3 DNA reads as TGTGCCAGCAGACGGACAGGGGGCGGAGATGAGCAGTTCTTC. Protein product: CASRRTGGGDEQFF.

V and J are TRBV28 and TRBJ1-2; D gene unclear. The CDR3 loop spans 14 amino acids. In germline, CDR1 is MDHEN, CDR2 SYDVKM. V was trimmed by 6 bases and J by 2 bases, leaving 13 bases between them. The CDR3 region is CASRLSTGNYGYTF. The CDR3 bases are TGTGCCAGCAGGCTCTCGACGGGAAACTATGGCTACACCTTC.

The chain links TRBV28 to TRBJ2-5, with 9 bases fitting TRBD2. TRBJ2-7 explains the end of the DNA better; the J call may be wrong. The CDR3 has 17 residues. Germline loops: CDR1 MDHEN, CDR2 SYDVKM. CDR3 loop: CASIPRLASGVLYEQYF. Written as DNA, the CDR3 is TGTGCCAGCATCCCCAGGCTTGCTAGCGGGGTCCTTTACGAGCAGTACTTC.